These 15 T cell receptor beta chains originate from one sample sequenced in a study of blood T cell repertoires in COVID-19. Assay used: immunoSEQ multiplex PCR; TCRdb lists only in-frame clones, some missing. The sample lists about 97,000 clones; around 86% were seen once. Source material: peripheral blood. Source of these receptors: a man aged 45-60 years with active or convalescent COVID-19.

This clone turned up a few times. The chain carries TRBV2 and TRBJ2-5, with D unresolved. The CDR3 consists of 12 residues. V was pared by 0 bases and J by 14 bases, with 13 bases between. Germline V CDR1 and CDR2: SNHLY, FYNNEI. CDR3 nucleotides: TGTGCCAGCAGTGAAGCCACAGAAATAGGTTACTTC. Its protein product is CASSEATEIGYF.

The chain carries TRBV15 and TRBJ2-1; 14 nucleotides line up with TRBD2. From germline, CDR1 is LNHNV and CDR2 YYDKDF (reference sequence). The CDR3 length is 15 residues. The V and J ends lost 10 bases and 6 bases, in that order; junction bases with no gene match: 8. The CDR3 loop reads CAISSGLAGVNEQFF. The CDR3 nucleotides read TGTGCCATCTCCTCGGGACTAGCGGGGGTCAATGAGCAGTTCTTC. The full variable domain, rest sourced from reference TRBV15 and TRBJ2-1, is DAMVIQNPRYQVTQFGKPVTLSCSQTLNHNVMYWYQQKSSQAPKLLFHYYDKDFNNEADTPDNFQSRRPNTSFCFLDIRSPGLGDTAMYLCAISSGLAGVNEQFFGPGTRLTVL.

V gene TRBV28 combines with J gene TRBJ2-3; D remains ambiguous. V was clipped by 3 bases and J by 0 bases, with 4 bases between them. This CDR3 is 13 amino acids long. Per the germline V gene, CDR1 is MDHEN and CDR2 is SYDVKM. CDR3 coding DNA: TGTGCCAGCAGTTTGCGGAGCACAGATACGCAGTATTTT. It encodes CASSLRSTDTQYF.

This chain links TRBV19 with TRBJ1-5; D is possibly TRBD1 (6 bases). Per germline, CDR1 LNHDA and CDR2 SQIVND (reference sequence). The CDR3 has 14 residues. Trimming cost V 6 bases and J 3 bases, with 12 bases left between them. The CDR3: CASSNREDNQPQHF. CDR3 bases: TGTGCCAGTAGCAACAGGGAAGACAATCAGCCCCAGCATTTT.

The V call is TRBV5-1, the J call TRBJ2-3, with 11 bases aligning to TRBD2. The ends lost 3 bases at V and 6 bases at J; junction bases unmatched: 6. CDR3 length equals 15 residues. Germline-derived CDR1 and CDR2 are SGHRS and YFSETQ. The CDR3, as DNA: TGCGCCAGCAGCTCCGGGACTAGCGGTGCGGATACGCAGTATTTT. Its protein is CASSSGTSGADTQYF.

The CDR3 DNA reads TGCGCCAGCAGCCAAGTTGGGACTGCGCAAAGCTACACCTTC. This sequence encodes CASSQVGTAQSYTF. The chain is built from TRBV4-1 and TRBJ1-2; possible D gene TRBD1, 5 bases. This CDR3 comprises 14 residues. V gave up 1 base and J gave up 9 bases, with 15 bases separating them. The V gene's germline CDR1 is MGHRA and CDR2 YSYEKL.

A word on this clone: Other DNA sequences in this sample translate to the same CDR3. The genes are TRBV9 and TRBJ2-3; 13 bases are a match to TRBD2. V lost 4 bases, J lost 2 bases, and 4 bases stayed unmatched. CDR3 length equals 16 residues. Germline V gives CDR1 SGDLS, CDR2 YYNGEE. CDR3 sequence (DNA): TGTGCCAGCAGCCTGACTAGCGGGGGGTTCACAGATACGCAGTATTTT. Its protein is CASSLTSGGFTDTQYF.

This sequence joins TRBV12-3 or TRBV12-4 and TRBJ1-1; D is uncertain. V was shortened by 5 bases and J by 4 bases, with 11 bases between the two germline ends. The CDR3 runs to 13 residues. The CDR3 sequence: CASSLLEGTEAFF. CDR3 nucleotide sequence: TGTGCCAGCAGTCTCTTGGAGGGCACTGAAGCTTTCTTT.

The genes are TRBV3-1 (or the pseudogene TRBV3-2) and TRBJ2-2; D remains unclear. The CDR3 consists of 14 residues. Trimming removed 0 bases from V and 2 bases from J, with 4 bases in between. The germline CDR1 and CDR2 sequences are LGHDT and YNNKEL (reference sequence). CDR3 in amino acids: CASSQDTNTGELFF. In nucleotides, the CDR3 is TGTGCCAGCAGCCAAGACACAAACACCGGGGAGCTGTTTTTT.

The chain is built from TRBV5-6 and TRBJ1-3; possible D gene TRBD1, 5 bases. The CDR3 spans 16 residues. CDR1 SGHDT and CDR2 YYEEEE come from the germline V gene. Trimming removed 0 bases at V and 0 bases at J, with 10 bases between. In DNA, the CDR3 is TGTGCCAGCAGCTTGGTGACAGCTAGCTCTGGAAACACCATATATTTT. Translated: CASSLVTASSGNTIYF.

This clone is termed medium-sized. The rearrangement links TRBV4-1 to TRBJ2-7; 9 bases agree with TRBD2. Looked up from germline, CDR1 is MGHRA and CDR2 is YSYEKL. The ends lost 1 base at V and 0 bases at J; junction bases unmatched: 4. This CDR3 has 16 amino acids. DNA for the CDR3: TGCGCCAGCAGCCAAGTTCGAGCGGGGGGCTCCTACGAGCAGTACGTC. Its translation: CASSQVRAGGSYEQYV.

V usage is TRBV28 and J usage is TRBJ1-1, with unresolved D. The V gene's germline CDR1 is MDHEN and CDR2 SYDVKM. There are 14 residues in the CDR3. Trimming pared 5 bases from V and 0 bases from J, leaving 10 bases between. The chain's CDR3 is CASSLGLVNTEAFF. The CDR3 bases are TGTGCCAGCAGTCTAGGACTAGTGAACACTGAAGCTTTCTTT. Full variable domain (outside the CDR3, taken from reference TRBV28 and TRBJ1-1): DVKVTQSSRYLVKRTGEKVFLECVQDMDHENMFWYRQDPGLGLRLIYFSYDVKMKEKGDIPEGYSVSREKKERFSLILESASTNQTSMYLCASSLGLVNTEAFFGQGTRLTVV.

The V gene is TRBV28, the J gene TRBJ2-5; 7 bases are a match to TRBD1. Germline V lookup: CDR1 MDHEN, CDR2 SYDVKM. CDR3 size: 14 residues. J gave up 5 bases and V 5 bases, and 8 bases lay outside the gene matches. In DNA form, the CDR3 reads TGTGCCAGCAGTAATCAACAGGGGCGGGAGACCCAGTACTTC. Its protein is CASSNQQGRETQYF.

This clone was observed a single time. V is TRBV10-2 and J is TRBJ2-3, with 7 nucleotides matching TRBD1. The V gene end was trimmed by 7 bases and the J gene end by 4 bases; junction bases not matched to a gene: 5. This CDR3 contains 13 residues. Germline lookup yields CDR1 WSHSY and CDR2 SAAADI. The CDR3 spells CASNTGAADTQYF. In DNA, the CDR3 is TGCGCCAGCAACACAGGGGCCGCAGATACGCAGTATTTT.

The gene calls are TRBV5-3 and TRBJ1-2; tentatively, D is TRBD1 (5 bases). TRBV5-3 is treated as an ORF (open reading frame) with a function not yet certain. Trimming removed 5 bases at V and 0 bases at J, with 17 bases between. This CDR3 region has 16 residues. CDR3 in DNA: TGTGCCAGAAGGACAGACAGAACCGTAGCTAACTATGGCTACACCTTC. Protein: CARRTDRTVANYGYTF.